This TCR beta chain was captured in a study of neoadjuvant anti-PD-1 for oral cavity cancer. Study-wide context: Around day 43, patients without progression received a fourth nivolumab dose before surgery.

Study-wide points: With three patients per group, TCR findings need larger cohorts.

Turning to this clone: What it binds is unknown.

Germline V gene sequence: CDR1 SGHDT, CDR2 YYEEEE. V trimming: 4 bases; J trimming: 0 bases; junction bases outside the gene matches: 3. The CDR3 is made up of 14 amino acids. Some clones are missing from TCRdb's copy, which holds only in-frame ones; the method was immunoSEQ multiplex PCR. Found here are under 15,000 clones, 60% to 70% of them singletons; the top ten hold around 3.1%. This TCR derives from a person aged 35-79 years with oral cavity squamous cell carcinoma. The material was PBMCs, obtained before nivolumab (anti-PD-1) treatment. The chain combines TRBV5-6 with TRBJ2-5; 7 nucleotides agree with TRBD1. The DNA for the CDR3 is TGTGCCAGCAGCCTTGGGACAGACCAAGAGACCCAGTACTTC. Protein product: CASSLGTDQETQYF.